The 8 T cell receptor beta chains given below trace back to one sample, sequenced in a study of T cell repertoires in aging, cancer and after chemotherapy. Rearranged V-D-J TRB sequences were amplified with a mixed TRB-A/B primer pool. TCRdb used MiXCR to reprocess the multiplex PCR reads, holding one entry per CDR3 protein. The sample gives some 4,000 distinct CDR3 sequences, about 40% of which show up once; about three fifths is in the top ten. The template was genomic DNA from peripheral blood, not RNA. Material for sequencing was blood. These receptors all come from a human donor with a solid tumor.

The genes are TRBV5-4 and TRBJ1-1; D uncertain. With 2 bases removed from V and 10 bases from J, the gap between germline ends came to 12 bases. The CDR3 is 12 residues long. Germline CDR1 is SGHNT and CDR2 is YYREEE (reference sequence). CDR3 protein: CASSFGQRVAFF. The CDR3 DNA reads TGTGCCAGCAGCTTCGGGCAGCGAGTAGCTTTCTTT.

The chain is built from TRBV2 and TRBJ2-2, with 7 bases that match TRBD2. J was trimmed by 6 bases and V by 3 bases; bases with no gene match: 7. The V gene's germline CDR1 is SNHLY and CDR2 FYNNEI. This CDR3 spans 15 amino acids. CDR3 DNA: TGTGCCAGCAGTGATGGGAGGGTCTCCCCCGGGGAGCTGTTTTTT. Protein: CASSDGRVSPGELFF.

This clonotype counts as medium-sized. The CDR3 DNA is TGTGCCTGGGAGTCTGGGAACACTGAAGCTTTCTTT. Its translation is CAWESGNTEAFF. This chain connects TRBV30 to TRBJ1-1; D is unclear. Trimming removed 5 bases at V and 1 base at J, with 8 bases between. CDR3 length: 12 residues. The germline V gene encodes CDR1 GTSNPN and CDR2 SVGIG (reference sequence).

The rearrangement links TRBV5-6 to TRBJ1-2; TRBD1 might be the D (6 bases). Germline CDR1 and CDR2: SGHDT and YYEEEE. Trimming stripped 0 bases from V and 6 bases from J, with 21 bases between. The CDR3 contains 17 residues. This CDR3 reads CASSLAPSGGRVNGYTF. Written as DNA, the CDR3 is TGTGCCAGCAGCTTGGCCCCGAGCGGGGGGCGAGTTAATGGCTACACCTTC. The variable domain in full, completed from reference TRBV5-6 and TRBJ1-2, reads DAGVTQSPTHLIKTRGQQVTLRCSPKSGHDTVSWYQQALGQGPQFIFQYYEEEERQRGNFPDRFSGHQFPNYSSELNVNALLLGDSALYLCASSLAPSGGRVNGYTFGSGTRLTVV.

This chain connects TRBV5-1 to TRBJ2-7; D call uncertain. Germline V CDR1 and CDR2: SGHRS, YFSETQ. V lost 3 bases, J lost 6 bases, and 16 bases lay in between. The CDR3 runs to 14 residues. CDR3 amino acids: CASSSAPDVFEQYF. DNA for the CDR3: TGCGCCAGCAGCTCCGCCCCGGACGTCTTCGAGCAGTACTTC.

This clonotype qualifies as medium-sized (0.01 to 0.1%). The chain links TRBV15 to TRBJ1-2, with a possible D match to TRBD1 (6 bases). Deletions cut 5 bases from V and 8 bases from J, with 15 bases between. Germline V CDR1 and CDR2: LNHNV, YYDKDF (reference sequence). This CDR3 has 13 amino acids. CDR3 nucleotide sequence: TGTGCCACCAGCGGGGGGCGGAGGGACGGCTACACCTTC. Its protein is CATSGGRRDGYTF.

This chain links TRBV18 with TRBJ1-3; possibly TRBD1 for D (5 bases). The CDR3 contains 16 residues. CDR1 is KGHSH and CDR2 is LQKENI in the germline V gene. V dropped 4 bases and J dropped 0 bases, with 13 bases sitting between them. The CDR3 DNA follows: TGTGCCAGCTCACAAGACAGTACCGACTCTGGAAACACCATATATTTT. Its protein is CASSQDSTDSGNTIYF. Filled out from reference TRBV18 and TRBJ1-3, the complete variable domain reads NAGVMQNPRHLVRRRGQEARLRCSPMKGHSHVYWYRQLPEEGLKFMVYLQKENIIDESGMPKERFSAEFPKEGPSILRIQQVVRGDSAAYFCASSQDSTDSGNTIYFGEGSWLTVV.

This chain connects TRBV6-1 to TRBJ1-5; possibly TRBD1 for D (5 bases). The CDR3 covers 19 residues. Trimming removed 6 bases from V and 0 bases from J, with 24 bases in between. Germline V lookup: CDR1 MNHNS, CDR2 SASEGT. The chain's CDR3 is CASRGPGTVIAYSNQPQHF. The CDR3 nucleotides read TGTGCCAGCAGGGGTCCCGGGACCGTGATCGCCTATAGCAATCAGCCCCAGCATTTT.